This entry is about one T cell receptor (beta chain). The antigen is unknown. Data came from immunoSEQ multiplex PCR; TCRdb stores just in-frame clones and leaves some out. The table shows hundreds of thousands of clones, with roughly 90% occurring only once. Germline-derived CDR1 and CDR2 are LGHDT and YNNKEL (reference sequence). V dropped 3 bases and J dropped 5; count of bases not matched to a gene: 4. The CDR3 is made up of 14 amino acids. This sample was included in a study of Ad26.COV2.S vaccination and SARS-CoV-2 variants. Study-wide results and caveats: The study found higher spike-specific TCR breadth in vaccine than placebo recipients. Vaccine and placebo recipients had comparable breadth of non-spike TCRs.

Indicated treatment: approximately 18 received Ad26.COV2.S at low or high dose, single or two shots; roughly five received placebo; per-sample allocation not given. Sampling was performed 63 days after the first vaccine or placebo injection. Cohort 1b enrolled adults aged 18-55 years in Boston. What was given as vaccine was an Ad26 vector encoding Wuhan-strain SARS-CoV-2 spike. The receptor was derived from a person between 18 and 65 years old who received the Ad26.COV2.S COVID-19 vaccine or a placebo. Sequenced here: peripheral blood, sampled in a trial of Ad26.COV2.S vaccine versus placebo. The V and J genes are TRBV3-1 (or the pseudogene TRBV3-2) and TRBJ2-7, with 10 bases lining up with TRBD1. This CDR3 reads CASSQRDRGNEQYF. CDR3 sequence (DNA): TGTGCCAGCAGCCAGAGGGACAGGGGCAACGAGCAGTACTTC.